Shown below are 13 T cell receptor beta chains from a single sample sequenced in a study of T cell responses to AZD1222 COVID-19 vaccine (dated by TCRdb to the early 2020s). Library preparation was by the immunoSEQ multiplex PCR assay. TCRdb retrieved this table from immuneACCESS and kept in-frame rearrangements only. Not all clones are present; in checked studies, unresolved V genes account for under half, and no reason is known for the remainder. Here the sample has fewer than 120,000 clones; around 89% occur a single time. The ten largest account for around 1.5% of the sample. The time point label of this sample denotes: baseline before first vaccination. Here the sequenced sample was peripheral blood, taken on day 0 of AZD1222 vaccination. Every receptor here comes from an adult in good health.

This sequence joins TRBV7-9 and TRBJ1-2; TRBD1 matches 8 bases. The germline CDR1 and CDR2 sequences are SEHNR and FQNEAQ (reference sequence). The CDR3 has 15 amino acids. With V trimmed by 5 bases and J by 3 bases, 8 bases remained unmatched. CDR3 DNA: TGTGCCAGCAGCCTCACCGCAGGGGGCGACTATGGCTACACCTTC. It encodes CASSLTAGGDYGYTF.

CDR3 in DNA: TGCAGCGCTGTTACAGGGAAGAATCAGCCCCAGCATTTT. Its translation is CSAVTGKNQPQHF. The J gene is TRBJ1-5, the V gene TRBV29-1; D possibly corresponds to TRBD1 (6 bases). Trimming stripped 7 bases from V and 4 bases from J, with 14 bases between. The CDR3 spans 13 residues. Germline V lookup: CDR1 SQVTM, CDR2 ANQGSEA.

The chain uses TRBV6-5 and TRBJ1-3, with 7 bases that match TRBD1. After removal of 5 bases from V and 2 bases from J, the junction contained 3 bases not matched to a gene. Germline V gives CDR1 MNHEY, CDR2 SVGAGI. There are 14 residues in the CDR3. The CDR3 spells CASSRDSTGNTIYF. CDR3 sequence (DNA): TGTGCCAGCAGTCGGGACAGTACTGGAAACACCATATATTTT.

The chain uses TRBV3-1 (or the pseudogene TRBV3-2) and TRBJ1-1; perhaps TRBD1 as D (5 bases). Trimming shortened V by 5 bases and J by 2 bases, and 12 bases separated the two germline ends. Germline loops: CDR1 LGHDT, CDR2 YNNKEL (reference sequence). This CDR3 has 14 residues. The chain's CDR3 is CASSSGLTNTEAFF. The CDR3 DNA reads TGTGCCAGCAGCTCGGGACTGACAAACACTGAAGCTTTCTTT.

This clone was detected a few times. This sequence joins TRBV19 and TRBJ1-1; maybe TRBD1 (5 bases). CDR1 LNHDA and CDR2 SQIVND come from the germline V gene (reference sequence). V gave up 6 bases and J gave up 6 bases, with 26 bases separating them. There are 17 residues in the CDR3. DNA for the CDR3: TGTGCCAGTAGCCCCCAACTTTTCGGGACGCGAGTCCCTGAAGCTTTCTTT. Protein: CASSPQLFGTRVPEAFF.

The chain is built from TRBV5-6 and TRBJ2-5, with 12 bases identical to TRBD2. The V gene end was trimmed by 4 bases and the J gene end by 1 base; junction bases not matched to a gene: 8. Per germline, CDR1 SGHDT and CDR2 YYEEEE. This CDR3 has 17 residues. In DNA form, the CDR3 reads TGTGCCAGCAGCGGTCCTAGCGGGGGGGCTGTCCAAGAGACCCAGTACTTC. This gives the protein CASSGPSGGAVQETQYF.

The chain combines TRBV10-2 with TRBJ2-7; TRBD1 aligns across 8 bases. The CDR3 covers 12 residues. With V trimmed by 4 bases and J by 4 bases, 0 bases remained unmatched. Germline CDR1 is WSHSY and CDR2 is SAAADI. Here the CDR3 reads CASSGTGYEQYF. In nucleotides, the CDR3 is TGCGCCAGCAGTGGGACAGGGTACGAGCAGTACTTC.

The chain links TRBV6-5 to TRBJ1-1; the D gene is possibly TRBD1 (6 bases). The length of the CDR3 is 12 residues. V lost 6 bases, J lost 5 bases, and 10 bases lay in between. Germline V lookup: CDR1 MNHEY, CDR2 SVGAGI. The CDR3 region is CASRTGKTEAFF. Written as DNA, the CDR3 is TGTGCCAGCAGAACAGGGAAGACTGAAGCTTTCTTT.

The chain links TRBV5-5 to TRBJ1-1; 7 bases are a match to TRBD1. J gave up 4 bases and V 4 bases, and 7 bases lay outside the gene matches. CDR3 length: 14 residues. Germline lookup yields CDR1 SGHKS and CDR2 YYEKEE (reference sequence). CDR3 sequence (DNA): TGTGCCAGCAGCCCGGGACAGAGGGTCACTGAAGCTTTCTTT. Amino acids: CASSPGQRVTEAFF.

V usage is TRBV30 and J usage is TRBJ2-3; 9 bases align to TRBD2. In germline, CDR1 is GTSNPN, CDR2 SVGIG (reference sequence). The CDR3 has 15 residues. V lost 1 base to trimming and J lost 4 bases; unmatched junction nucleotides: 6. CDR3 bases: TGTGCCTGGAGTGCTGGCGGGAGGGCATCAGATACGCAGTATTTT. This encodes CAWSAGGRASDTQYF.

This chain joins TRBV27 and TRBJ1-2; 8 nucleotides match TRBD1. Germline values: CDR1 MNHEY, CDR2 SMNVEV (reference sequence). The V and J ends lost 4 bases and 4 bases, in that order; junction bases with no gene match: 2. This CDR3 comprises 13 residues. The CDR3 loop is CASSSTGAYGYTF. CDR3 nucleotides: TGTGCCAGCAGTTCGACAGGGGCCTATGGCTACACCTTC.

This clone appeared a single time. The gene calls are TRBV5-1 and TRBJ2-7, with TRBD2 matching over 10 bases. The CDR3 spans 16 residues. Germline CDR1 is SGHRS and CDR2 is YFSETQ. Losses at the gene ends were 5 bases for V and 5 bases for J; bases not matched to a gene: 13. This CDR3 reads CASRYGLAEIAHEQYF. CDR3 DNA: TGCGCCAGCAGGTACGGACTAGCGGAGATAGCTCACGAGCAGTACTTC.

The chain recombines TRBV29-1 with TRBJ2-1, with D maybe TRBD1 (5 bases). The V and J ends lost 1 base and 8 bases respectively, with 18 bases between them. Germline V gene lookup returns CDR1 SQVTM and CDR2 ANQGSEA. The CDR3 is 15 amino acids. CDR3 nucleotides: TGCAGCGTTGAAGTCCAGCAGGGCTTTATGGATGAGCAGTTCTTC. Translating gives CSVEVQQGFMDEQFF.